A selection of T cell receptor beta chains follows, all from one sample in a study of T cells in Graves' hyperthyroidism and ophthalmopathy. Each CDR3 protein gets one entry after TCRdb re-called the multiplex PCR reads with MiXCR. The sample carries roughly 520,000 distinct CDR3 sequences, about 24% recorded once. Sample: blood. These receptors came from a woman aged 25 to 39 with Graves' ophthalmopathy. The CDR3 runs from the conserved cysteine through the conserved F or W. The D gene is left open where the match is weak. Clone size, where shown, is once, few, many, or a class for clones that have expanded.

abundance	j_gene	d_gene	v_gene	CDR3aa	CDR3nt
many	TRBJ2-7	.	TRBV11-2	CASSFGGKGGYEQYF	TGTGCCAGCAGCTTCGGGGGTAAGGGGGGATACGAGCAGTACTTC
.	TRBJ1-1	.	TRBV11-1	CASSLERAMNTEAFF	TGTGCCAGCAGCTTAGAGAGGGCGATGAACACTGAAGCTTTCTTT
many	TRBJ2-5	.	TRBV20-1	CSARATSEGKETQYF	TGCAGTGCTAGAGCTACGAGCGAAGGGAAGGAGACCCAGTACTTC
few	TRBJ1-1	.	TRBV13	CASSLDYGTEAFF	TGTGCCAGCAGCCTAGACTACGGCACTGAAGCTTTCTTT
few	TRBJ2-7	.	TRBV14	CASSQIQGSYEHYF	TGTGCCAGCAGCCAAATCCAGGGGTCCTACGAGCATTACTTC
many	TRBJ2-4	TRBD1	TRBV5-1	CASSEGQGGIQYF	TGCGCCAGCAGCGAAGGACAGGGTGGCATTCAGTACTTC
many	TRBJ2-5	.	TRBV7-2	CASSLNVGAGQETQYF	TGTGCCAGCAGCTTAAATGTGGGGGCAGGGCAAGAGACCCAGTACTTC
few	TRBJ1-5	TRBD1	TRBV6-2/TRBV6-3	CASRGGQGPNRYSNQPQHF	TGTGCCAGCAGGGGGGGACAGGGGCCTAACCGTTATAGCAATCAGCCCCAGCATTTT
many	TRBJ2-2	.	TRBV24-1	CATSQENTGELFF	TGTGCCACCAGTCAAGAAAACACCGGGGAGCTGTTTTTT
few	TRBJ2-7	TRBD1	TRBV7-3	CASSSGQKPYEQYF	TGTGCCAGCAGCTCGGGACAGAAACCCTACGAGCAGTACTTC
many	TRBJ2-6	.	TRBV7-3	CASSLTLGPGANVLTF	TGTGCCAGCAGCTTAACTTTGGGACCCGGGGCCAACGTCCTGACTTTC
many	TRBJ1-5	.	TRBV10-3	CAISEGRNLNQPQHF	TGTGCCATCAGTGAGGGGCGCAATCTCAATCAGCCCCAGCATTTT
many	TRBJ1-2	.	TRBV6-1	CASSGGQTYGYTF	TGTGCCAGCAGCGGCGGACAGACCTATGGCTACACCTTC
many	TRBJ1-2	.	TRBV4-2	CASSQSTRLDYGYTF	TGTGCCAGCAGCCAATCTACCAGACTCGACTATGGCTACACCTTC
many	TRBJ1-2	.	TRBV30	CACDGYTF	TGTGCCTGTGATGGCTACACCTTC